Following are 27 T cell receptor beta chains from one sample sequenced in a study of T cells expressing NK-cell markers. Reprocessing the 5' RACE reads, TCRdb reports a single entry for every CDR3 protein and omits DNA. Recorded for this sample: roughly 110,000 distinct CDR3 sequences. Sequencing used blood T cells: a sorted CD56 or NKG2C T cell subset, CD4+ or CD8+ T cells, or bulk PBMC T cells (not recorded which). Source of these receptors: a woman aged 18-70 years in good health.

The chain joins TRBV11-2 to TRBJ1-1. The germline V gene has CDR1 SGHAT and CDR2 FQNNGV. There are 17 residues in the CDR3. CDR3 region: CASSSLGHRDPAHEAFF.

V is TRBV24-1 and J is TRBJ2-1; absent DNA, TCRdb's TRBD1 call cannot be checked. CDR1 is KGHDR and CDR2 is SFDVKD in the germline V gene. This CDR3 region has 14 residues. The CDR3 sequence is CATSDPDRGDEQFF.

The CDR3 loop is CASSSAETGRQPQHF. V usage is TRBV7-9 and J usage is TRBJ1-5; the D call of TRBD1 rests on TCRdb alone, since no DNA is present to check it. CDR1 is SEHNR, CDR2 FQNEAQ, per germline (reference sequence). The CDR3 is 15 residues long.

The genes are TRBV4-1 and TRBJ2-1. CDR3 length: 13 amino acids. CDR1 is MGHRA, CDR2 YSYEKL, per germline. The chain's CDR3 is CASSHRNYNEQFF.

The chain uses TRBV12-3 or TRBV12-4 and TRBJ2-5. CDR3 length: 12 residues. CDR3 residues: CASRGIDQTQYF.

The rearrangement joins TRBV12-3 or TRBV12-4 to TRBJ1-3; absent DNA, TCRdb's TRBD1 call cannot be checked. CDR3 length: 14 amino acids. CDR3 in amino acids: CASSLAGGTDTIYF.

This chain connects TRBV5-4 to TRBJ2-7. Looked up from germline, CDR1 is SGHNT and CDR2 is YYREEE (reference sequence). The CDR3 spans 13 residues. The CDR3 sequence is CASSLAFSYEQYF.

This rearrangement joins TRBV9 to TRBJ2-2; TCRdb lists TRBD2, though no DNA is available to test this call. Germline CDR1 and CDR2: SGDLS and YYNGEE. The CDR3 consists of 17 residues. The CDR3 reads CASSVEGTSGYTGELFF.

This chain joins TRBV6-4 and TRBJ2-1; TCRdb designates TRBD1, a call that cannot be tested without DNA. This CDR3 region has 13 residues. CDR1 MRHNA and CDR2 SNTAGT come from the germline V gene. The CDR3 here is CASSDAPYNEQFF.

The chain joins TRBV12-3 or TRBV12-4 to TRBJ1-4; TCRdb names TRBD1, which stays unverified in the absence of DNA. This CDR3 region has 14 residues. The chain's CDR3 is CASSSVTGYEKLFF.

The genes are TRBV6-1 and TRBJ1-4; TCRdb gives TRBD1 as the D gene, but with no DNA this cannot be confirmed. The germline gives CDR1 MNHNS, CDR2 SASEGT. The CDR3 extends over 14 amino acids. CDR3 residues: CASSTGHANEKLFF.

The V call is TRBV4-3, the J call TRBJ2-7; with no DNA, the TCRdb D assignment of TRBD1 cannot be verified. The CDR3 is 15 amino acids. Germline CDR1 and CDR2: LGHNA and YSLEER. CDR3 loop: CASSQGRDRLYEQYF.

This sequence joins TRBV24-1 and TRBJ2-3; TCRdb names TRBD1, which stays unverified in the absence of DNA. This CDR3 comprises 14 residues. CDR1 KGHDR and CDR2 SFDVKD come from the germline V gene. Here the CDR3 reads CATTHRTETDTQYF.

The CDR3 sequence: CASSFPTSTDTQYF. J is TRBJ2-3 and V is TRBV5-6. The CDR3 contains 14 residues. Germline V gene sequence: CDR1 SGHDT, CDR2 YYEEEE.

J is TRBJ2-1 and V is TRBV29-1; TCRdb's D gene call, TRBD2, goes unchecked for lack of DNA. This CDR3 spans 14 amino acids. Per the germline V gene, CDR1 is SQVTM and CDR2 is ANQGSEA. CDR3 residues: CSVNDGPAMNEQFF.

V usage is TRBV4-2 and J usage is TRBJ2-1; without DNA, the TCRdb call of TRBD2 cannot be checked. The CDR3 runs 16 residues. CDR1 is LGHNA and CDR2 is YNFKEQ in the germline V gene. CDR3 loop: CASSQDLGTTANEQFF.

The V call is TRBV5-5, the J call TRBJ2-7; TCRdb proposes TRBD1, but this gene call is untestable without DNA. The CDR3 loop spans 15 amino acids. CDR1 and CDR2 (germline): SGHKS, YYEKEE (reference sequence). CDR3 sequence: CASSLTSGQAYEQYF.

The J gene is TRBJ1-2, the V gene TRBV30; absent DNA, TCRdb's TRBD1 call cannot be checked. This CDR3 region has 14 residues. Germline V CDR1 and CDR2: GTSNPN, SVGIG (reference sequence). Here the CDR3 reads CAWRPTIRAYGYTF.

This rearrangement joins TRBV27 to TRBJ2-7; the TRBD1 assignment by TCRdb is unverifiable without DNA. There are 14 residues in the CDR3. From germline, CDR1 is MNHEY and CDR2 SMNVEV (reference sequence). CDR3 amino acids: CASSSGQAPYEQYF.

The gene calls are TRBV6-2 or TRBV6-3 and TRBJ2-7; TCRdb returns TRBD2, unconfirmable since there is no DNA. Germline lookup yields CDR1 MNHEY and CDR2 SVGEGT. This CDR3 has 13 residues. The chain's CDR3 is CASSWTSTYEQYF.

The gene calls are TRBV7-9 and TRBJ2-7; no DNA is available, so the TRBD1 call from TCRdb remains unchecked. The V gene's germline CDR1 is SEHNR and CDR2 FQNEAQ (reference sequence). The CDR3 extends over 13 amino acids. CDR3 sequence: CASSPPVVYEQYF. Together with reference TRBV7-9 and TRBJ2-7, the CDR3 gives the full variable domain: DTGVSQNPRHKITKRGQNVTFRCDPISEHNRLYWYRQTLGQGPEFLTYFQNEAQLEKSRLLSDRFSAERPKGSFSTLEIQRTEQGDSAMYLCASSPPVVYEQYFGPGTRLTVT.

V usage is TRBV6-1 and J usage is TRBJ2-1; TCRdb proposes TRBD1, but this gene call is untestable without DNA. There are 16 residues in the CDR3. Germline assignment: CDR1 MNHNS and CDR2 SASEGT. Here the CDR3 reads CASSEALAIVGDEQFF.

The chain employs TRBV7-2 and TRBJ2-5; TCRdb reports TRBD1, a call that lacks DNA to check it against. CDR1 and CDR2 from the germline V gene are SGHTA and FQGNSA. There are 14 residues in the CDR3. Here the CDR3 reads CASSAAGGGETQYF.

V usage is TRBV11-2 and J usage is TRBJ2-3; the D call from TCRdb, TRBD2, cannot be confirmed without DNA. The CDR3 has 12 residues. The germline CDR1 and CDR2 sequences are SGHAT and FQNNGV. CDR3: CASSSLSVTQYF.

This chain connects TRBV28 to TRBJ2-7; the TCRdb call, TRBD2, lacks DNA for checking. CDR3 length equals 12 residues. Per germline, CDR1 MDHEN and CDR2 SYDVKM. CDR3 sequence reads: CASSLRGGEQYF.

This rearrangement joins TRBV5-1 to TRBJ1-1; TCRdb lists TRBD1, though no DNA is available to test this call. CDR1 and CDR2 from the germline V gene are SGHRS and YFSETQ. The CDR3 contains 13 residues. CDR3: CASSERADTEAFF.

The CDR3 sequence is CASSSGTGDSSGANVLTF. V is TRBV5-1 and J is TRBJ2-6; TCRdb's D call, TRBD1, is unchecked because there is no DNA. The germline CDR1 and CDR2 sequences are SGHRS and YFSETQ. The CDR3 totals 18 residues.